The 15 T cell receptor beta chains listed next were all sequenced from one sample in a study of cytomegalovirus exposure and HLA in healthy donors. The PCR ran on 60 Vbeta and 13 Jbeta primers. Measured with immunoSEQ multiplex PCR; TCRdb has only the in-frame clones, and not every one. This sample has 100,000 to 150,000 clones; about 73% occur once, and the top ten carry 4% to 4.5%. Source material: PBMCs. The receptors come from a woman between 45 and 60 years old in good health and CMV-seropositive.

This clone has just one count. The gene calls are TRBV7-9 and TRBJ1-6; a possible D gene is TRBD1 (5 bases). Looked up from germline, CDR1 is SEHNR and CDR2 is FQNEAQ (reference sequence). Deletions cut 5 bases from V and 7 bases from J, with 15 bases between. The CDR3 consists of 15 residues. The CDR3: CASSVGETANSPLHF. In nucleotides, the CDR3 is TGTGCCAGCAGCGTAGGTGAGACAGCCAATTCACCCCTCCACTTT.

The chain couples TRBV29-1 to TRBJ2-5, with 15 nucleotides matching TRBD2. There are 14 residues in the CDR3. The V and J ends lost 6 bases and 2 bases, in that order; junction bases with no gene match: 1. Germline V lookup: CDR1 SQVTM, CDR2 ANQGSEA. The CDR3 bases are TGCAGCGTGGGACTAGCGGGGGGTCAAGAGACCCAGTACTTC. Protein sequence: CSVGLAGGQETQYF. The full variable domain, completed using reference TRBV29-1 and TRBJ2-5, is SAVISQKPSRDICQRGTSLTIQCQVDSQVTMMFWYRQQPGQSLTLIATANQGSEATYESGFVIDKFPISRPNLTFSTLTVSNMSPEDSSIYLCSVGLAGGQETQYFGPGTRLLVL.

Here the CDR3 reads CASIPPPGGEQYF. CDR3 bases: TGTGCCAGTATTCCCCCCCCCGGGGGCGAGCAGTACTTC. The V call is TRBV19, the J call TRBJ2-7; tentatively, D is TRBD2 (6 bases). The CDR3 loop spans 13 amino acids. The ends were cut back, 7 bases at V and 6 bases at J, with 16 bases in the middle. The germline gives CDR1 LNHDA, CDR2 SQIVND (reference sequence). Filled out from reference TRBV19 and TRBJ2-7, the complete variable domain reads DGGITQSPKYLFRKEGQNVTLSCEQNLNHDAMYWYRQDPGQGLRLIYYSQIVNDFQKGDIAEGYSVSREKKESFPLTVTSAQKNPTAFYLCASIPPPGGEQYFGPGTRLTVT.

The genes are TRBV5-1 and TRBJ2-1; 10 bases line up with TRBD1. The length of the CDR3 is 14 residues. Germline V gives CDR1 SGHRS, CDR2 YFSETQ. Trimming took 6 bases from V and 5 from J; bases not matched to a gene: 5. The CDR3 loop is CASNTGQGDNEQFF. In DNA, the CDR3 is TGCGCCAGCAATACTGGACAGGGGGACAATGAGCAGTTCTTC.

The DNA for the CDR3 is TGTGCCATCAGTGAGTCCCTGGCGGGGAACACCGGGGAGCTGTTTTTT. Translating it yields CAISESLAGNTGELFF. The V call is TRBV10-3, the J call TRBJ2-2; TRBD2 is a possible D gene (5 bases). Looked up from germline, CDR1 is ENHRY and CDR2 is SYGVKD. This CDR3 has 16 residues. V dropped 0 bases and J dropped 1 base, with 9 bases sitting between them.

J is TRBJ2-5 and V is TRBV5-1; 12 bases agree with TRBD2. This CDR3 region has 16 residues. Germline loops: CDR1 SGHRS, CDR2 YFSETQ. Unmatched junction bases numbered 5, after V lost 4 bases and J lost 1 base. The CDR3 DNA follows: TGCGCCAGCAGCCTGACTAGCGGGGGCCCCCAAGAGACCCAGTACTTC. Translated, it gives CASSLTSGGPQETQYF.

Here the CDR3 DNA reads TGTGCCAGTAGTATCGGGGGGCCGGGAGACACTGAAGCTTTCTTT. Its translation: CASSIGGPGDTEAFF. This chain links TRBV19 with TRBJ1-1; D is possibly TRBD1 (6 bases). V shed 3 bases and J shed 3 bases, with 14 bases lying between them. This CDR3 comprises 15 residues. CDR1 and CDR2 from the germline V gene are LNHDA and SQIVND (reference sequence).

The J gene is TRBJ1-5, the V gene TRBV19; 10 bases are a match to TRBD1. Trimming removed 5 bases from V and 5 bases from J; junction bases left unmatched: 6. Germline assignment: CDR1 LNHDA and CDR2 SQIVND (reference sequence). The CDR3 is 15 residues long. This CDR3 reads CASSHGQGGYQPQHF. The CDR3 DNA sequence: TGTGCCAGTAGTCACGGACAGGGGGGATATCAGCCCCAGCATTTT.

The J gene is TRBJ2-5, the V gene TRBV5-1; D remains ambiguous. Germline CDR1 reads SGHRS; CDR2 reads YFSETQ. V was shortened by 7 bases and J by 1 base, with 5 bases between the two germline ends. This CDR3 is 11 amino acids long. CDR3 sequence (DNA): TGCGCCAGCCGCGGCCAAGAGACCCAGTACTTC. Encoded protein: CASRGQETQYF.

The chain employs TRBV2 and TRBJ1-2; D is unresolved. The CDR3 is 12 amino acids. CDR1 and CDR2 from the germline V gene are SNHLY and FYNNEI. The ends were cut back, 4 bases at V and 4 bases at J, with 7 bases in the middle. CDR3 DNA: TGTGCCAGCAGTGCAGCCATCTATGGCTACACCTTC. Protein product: CASSAAIYGYTF.

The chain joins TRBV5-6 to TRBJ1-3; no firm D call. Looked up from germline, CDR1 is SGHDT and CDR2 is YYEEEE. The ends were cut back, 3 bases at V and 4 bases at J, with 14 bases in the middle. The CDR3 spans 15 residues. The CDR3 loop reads CASSSRGFWGNTIYF. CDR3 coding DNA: TGTGCCAGCAGCTCGCGAGGGTTTTGGGGAAACACCATATATTTT. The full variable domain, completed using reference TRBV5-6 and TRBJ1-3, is DAGVTQSPTHLIKTRGQQVTLRCSPKSGHDTVSWYQQALGQGPQFIFQYYEEEERQRGNFPDRFSGHQFPNYSSELNVNALLLGDSALYLCASSSRGFWGNTIYFGEGSWLTVV.

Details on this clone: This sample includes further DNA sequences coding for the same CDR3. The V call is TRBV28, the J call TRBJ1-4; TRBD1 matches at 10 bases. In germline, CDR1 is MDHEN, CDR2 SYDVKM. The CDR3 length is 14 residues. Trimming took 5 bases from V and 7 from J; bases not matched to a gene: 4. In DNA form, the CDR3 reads TGTGCCAGCAGTAGGGGACAGGGGCGTGAAAAACTGTTTTTT. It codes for CASSRGQGREKLFF.

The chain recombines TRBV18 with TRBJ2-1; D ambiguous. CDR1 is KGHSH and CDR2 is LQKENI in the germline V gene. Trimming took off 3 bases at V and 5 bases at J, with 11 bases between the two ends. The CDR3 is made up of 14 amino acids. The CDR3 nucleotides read TGTGCCAGCTCACCGGTCCAGAAAGACAATGAGCAGTTCTTC. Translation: CASSPVQKDNEQFF. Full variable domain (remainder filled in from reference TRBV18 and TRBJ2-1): NAGVMQNPRHLVRRRGQEARLRCSPMKGHSHVYWYRQLPEEGLKFMVYLQKENIIDESGMPKERFSAEFPKEGPSILRIQQVVRGDSAAYFCASSPVQKDNEQFFGPGTRLTVL.

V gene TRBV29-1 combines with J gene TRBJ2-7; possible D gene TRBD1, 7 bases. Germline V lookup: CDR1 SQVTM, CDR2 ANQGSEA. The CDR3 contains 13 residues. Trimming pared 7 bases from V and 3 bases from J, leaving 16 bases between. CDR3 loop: CSAGGDSFYEQYF. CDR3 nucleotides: TGCAGCGCCGGAGGGGACAGTTTCTACGAGCAGTACTTC.

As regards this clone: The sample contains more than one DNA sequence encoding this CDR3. CDR3 DNA: TGTGCCAGCAGCTTGTTTTTTCCAAGCGGGAGCTCCTATAATTCACCCCTCCACTTT. It encodes CASSLFFPSGSSYNSPLHF. V usage is TRBV5-4 and J usage is TRBJ1-6, with D unclear. Germline lookup yields CDR1 SGHNT and CDR2 YYREEE (reference sequence). The CDR3 spans 19 residues. Trimming shortened V by 1 base and J by 0 bases, and 17 bases separated the two germline ends. The full variable domain, its missing parts supplied by reference TRBV5-4 and TRBJ1-6, is ETGVTQSPTHLIKTRGQQVTLRCSSQSGHNTVSWYQQALGQGPQFIFQYYREEENGRGNFPPRFSGLQFPNYSSELNVNALELDDSALYLCASSLFFPSGSSYNSPLHFGNGTRLTVT.